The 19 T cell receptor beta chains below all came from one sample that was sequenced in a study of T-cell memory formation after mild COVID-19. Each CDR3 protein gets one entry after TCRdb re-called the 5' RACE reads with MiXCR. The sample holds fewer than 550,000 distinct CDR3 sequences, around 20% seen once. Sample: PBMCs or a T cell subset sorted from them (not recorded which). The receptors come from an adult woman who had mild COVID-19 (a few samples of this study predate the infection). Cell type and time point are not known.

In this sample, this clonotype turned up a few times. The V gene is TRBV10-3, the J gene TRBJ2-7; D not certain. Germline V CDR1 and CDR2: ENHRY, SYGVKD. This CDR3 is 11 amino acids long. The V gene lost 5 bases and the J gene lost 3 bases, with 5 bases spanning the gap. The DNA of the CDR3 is TGTGCCATCAGTACAAACTACGAGCAGTACTTC. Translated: CAISTNYEQYF.

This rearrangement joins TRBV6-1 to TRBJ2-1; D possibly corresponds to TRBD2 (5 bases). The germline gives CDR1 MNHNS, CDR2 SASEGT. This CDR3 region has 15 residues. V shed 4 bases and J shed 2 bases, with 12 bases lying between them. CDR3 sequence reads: CASSGGLLAYNEQFF. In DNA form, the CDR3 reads TGTGCCAGCAGTGGAGGGCTCTTGGCCTACAATGAGCAGTTCTTC.

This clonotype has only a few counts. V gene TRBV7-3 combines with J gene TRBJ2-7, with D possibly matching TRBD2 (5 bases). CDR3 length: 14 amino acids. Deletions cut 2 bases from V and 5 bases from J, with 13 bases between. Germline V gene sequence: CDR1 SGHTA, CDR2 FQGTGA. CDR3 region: CASSLGAGQDEQYF. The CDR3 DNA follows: TGTGCCAGCAGCTTAGGTGCGGGCCAAGACGAGCAGTACTTC.

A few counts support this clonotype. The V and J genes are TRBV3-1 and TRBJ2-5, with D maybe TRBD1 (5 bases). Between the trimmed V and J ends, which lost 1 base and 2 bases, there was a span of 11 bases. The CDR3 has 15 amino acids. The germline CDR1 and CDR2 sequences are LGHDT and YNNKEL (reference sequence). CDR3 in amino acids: CASSQVVGQQETQYF. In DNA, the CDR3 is TGTGCCAGCAGCCAAGTTGTAGGACAACAAGAGACCCAGTACTTC.

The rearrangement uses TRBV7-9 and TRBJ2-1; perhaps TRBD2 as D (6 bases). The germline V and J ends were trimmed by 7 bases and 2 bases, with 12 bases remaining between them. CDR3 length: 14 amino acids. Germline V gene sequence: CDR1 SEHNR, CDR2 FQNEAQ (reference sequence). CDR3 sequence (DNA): TGTGCCAGCACCGTCGGGGGAGCCTACAATGAGCAGTTCTTC. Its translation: CASTVGGAYNEQFF.

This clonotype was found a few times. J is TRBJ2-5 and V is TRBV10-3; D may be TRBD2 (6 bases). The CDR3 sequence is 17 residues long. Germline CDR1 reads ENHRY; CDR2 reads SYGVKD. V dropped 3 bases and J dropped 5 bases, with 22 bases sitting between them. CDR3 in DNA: TGTGCCATCAGTGAAAGCCTAGCGAAGAGGGTGGGGGAGACCCAGTACTTC. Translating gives CAISESLAKRVGETQYF.

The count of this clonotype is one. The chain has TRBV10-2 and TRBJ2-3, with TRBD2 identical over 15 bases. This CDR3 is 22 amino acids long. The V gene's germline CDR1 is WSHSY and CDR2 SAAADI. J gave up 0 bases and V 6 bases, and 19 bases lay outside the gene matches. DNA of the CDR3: TGCGCCAGCAGGGAGAGTATCCTCATTGCGGGACTAGCGGGAGGTAGCACAGATACGCAGTATTTT. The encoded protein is CASRESILIAGLAGGSTDTQYF.

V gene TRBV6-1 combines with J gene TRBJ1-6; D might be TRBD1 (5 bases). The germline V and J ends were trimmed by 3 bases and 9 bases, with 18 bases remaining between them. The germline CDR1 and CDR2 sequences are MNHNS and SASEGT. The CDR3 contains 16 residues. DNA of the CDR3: TGTGCCAGCAGTGACGCTTCCGGGTCTAGGGGTTCACCCCTCCACTTT. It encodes CASSDASGSRGSPLHF.

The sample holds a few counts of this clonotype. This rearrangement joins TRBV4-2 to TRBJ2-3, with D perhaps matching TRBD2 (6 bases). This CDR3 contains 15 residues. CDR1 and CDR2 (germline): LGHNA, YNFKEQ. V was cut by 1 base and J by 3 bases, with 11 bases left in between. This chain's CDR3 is CASSQARRVTDTQYF. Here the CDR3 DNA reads TGTGCCAGCAGCCAAGCACGGAGGGTGACAGATACGCAGTATTTT.

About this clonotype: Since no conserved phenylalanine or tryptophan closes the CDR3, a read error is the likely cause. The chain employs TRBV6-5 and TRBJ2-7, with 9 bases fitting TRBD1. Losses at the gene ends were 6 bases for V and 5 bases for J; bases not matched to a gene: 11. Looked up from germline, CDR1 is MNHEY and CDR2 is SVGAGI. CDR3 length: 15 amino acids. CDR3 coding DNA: TGTGCCAGCAGCCTCGTCGGGACAGGGAACAACGAGCAGTACATC. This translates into CASSLVGTGNNEQYI.

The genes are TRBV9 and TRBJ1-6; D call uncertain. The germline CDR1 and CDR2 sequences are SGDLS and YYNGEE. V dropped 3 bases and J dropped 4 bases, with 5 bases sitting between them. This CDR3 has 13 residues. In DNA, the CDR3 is TGTGCCAGCAGCGAAGAGTATAATTCACCCCTCCACTTT. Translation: CASSEEYNSPLHF.

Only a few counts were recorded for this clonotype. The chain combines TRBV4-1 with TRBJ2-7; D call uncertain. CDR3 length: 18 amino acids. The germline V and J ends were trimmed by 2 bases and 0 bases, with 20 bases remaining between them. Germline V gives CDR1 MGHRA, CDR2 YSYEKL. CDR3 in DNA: TGCGCCAGCAGCCAATCTCCCCAAGCTGAACTTGACTCCTACGAGCAGTACTTC. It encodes CASSQSPQAELDSYEQYF.

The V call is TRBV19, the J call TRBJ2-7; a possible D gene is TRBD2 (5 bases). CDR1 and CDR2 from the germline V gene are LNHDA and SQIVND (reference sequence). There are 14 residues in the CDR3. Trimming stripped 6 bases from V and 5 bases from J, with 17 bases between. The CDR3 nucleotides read TGTGCCAGTAGGAGGGTCGCAGGAGGCCACGAGCAGTACTTC. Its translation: CASRRVAGGHEQYF. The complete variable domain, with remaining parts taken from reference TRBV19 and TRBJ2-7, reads DGGITQSPKYLFRKEGQNVTLSCEQNLNHDAMYWYRQDPGQGLRLIYYSQIVNDFQKGDIAEGYSVSREKKESFPLTVTSAQKNPTAFYLCASRRVAGGHEQYFGPGTRLTVT.

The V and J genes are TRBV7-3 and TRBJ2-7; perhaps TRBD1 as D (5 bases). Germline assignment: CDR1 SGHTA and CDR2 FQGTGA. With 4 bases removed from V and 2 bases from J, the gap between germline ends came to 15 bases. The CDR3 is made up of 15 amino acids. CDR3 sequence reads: CASSWFGAVPYEQYF. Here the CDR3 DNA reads TGTGCCAGCAGCTGGTTTGGGGCAGTCCCCTACGAGCAGTACTTC.

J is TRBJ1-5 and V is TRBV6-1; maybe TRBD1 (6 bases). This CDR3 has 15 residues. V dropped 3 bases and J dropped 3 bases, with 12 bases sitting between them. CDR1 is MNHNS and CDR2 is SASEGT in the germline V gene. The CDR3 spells CASSEGGPSNQPQHF. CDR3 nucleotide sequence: TGTGCCAGCAGTGAGGGGGGCCCTTCCAATCAGCCCCAGCATTTT.

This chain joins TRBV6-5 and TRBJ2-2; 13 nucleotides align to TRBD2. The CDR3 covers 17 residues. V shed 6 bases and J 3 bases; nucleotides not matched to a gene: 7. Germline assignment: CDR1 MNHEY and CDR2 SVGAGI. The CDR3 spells CASSRTSGSSHTGELFF. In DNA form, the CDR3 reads TGTGCCAGCAGCCGGACTAGCGGGAGTTCGCACACCGGGGAGCTGTTTTTT.

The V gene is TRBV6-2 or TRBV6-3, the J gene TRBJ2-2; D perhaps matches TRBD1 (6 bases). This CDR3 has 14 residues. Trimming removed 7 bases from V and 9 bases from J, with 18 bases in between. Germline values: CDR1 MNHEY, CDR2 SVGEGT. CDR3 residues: CASISRGTPRELFF. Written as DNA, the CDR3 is TGTGCCAGCATCTCCAGGGGAACCCCGCGGGAGCTGTTTTTT.

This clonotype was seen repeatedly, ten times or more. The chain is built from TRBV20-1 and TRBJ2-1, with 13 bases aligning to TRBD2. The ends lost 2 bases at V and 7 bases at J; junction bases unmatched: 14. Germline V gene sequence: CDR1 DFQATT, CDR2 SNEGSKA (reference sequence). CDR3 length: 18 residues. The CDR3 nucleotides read TGCAGTGCTAGAACACCCCCCGGACTAGCGGGAGTAGGGAATGAGCAGTTCTTC. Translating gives CSARTPPGLAGVGNEQFF.

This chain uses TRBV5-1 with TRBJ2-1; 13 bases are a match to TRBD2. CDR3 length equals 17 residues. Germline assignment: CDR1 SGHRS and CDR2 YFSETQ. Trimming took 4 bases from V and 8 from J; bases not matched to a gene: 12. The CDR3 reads CASSDGRGLAGRYEQFF. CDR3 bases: TGCGCCAGCAGCGATGGAAGGGGACTAGCGGGACGTTATGAGCAGTTCTTC.